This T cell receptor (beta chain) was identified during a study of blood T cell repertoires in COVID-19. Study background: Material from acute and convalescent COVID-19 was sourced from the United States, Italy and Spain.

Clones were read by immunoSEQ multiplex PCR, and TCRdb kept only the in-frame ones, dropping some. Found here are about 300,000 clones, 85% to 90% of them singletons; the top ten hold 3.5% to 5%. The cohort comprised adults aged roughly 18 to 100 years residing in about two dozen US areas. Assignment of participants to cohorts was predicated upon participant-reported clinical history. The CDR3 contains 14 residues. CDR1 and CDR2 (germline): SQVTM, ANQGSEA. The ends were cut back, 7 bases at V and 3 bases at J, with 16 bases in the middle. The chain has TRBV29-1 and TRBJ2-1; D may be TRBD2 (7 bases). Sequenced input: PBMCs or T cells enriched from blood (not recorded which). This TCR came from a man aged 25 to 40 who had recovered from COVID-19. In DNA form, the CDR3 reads TGCAGCGGAGGGGGAGGGACGTTCTACAATGAGCAGTTCTTC. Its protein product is CSGGGGTFYNEQFF.